A single sample is the source of the 22 T cell receptor beta chains below, sequenced in a study of OX40 agonist ivuxolimab in advanced cancers. The repertoire was sequenced with immunoSEQ multiplex PCR; TCRdb's copy has only in-frame clones and lacks some. The sample consists of about 80,000 clones, approximately 90% of them appearing once. The material sequenced was CD4+ or CD8+ T cells sorted from blood, taken in a trial of the OX40 agonist ivuxolimab. The receptors here all came from an adult with an advanced solid tumor such as melanoma, head and neck, liver or kidney cancer.

This clone appeared once. DNA for the CDR3: TGTGCCAGCAGTGTAGGCGGGAGTATTGGGAATTCACCCCTCCACTTT. It translates to CASSVGGSIGNSPLHF. The chain joins TRBV2 to TRBJ1-6; D gene ambiguous. The CDR3 is made up of 16 amino acids. V shed 4 bases and J shed 7 bases, with 17 bases lying between them. Per germline, CDR1 SNHLY and CDR2 FYNNEI. The full variable domain, with the rest looked up from reference TRBV2 and TRBJ1-6, is EPEVTQTPSHQVTQMGQEVILRCVPISNHLYFYWYRQILGQKVEFLVSFYNNEISEKSEIFDDQFSVERPDGSNFTLKIRSTKLEDSAMYFCASSVGGSIGNSPLHFGNGTRLTVT.

The chain has TRBV6-5 and TRBJ2-7, with no clear D. Trimming shortened V by 0 bases and J by 2 bases, and 5 bases separated the two germline ends. Germline-derived CDR1 and CDR2 are MNHEY and SVGAGI. The length of the CDR3 is 13 residues. The DNA for the CDR3 is TGTGCCAGCAGTTACTCGGACCCCTACGAGCAGTACTTC. Encoded protein: CASSYSDPYEQYF.

J is TRBJ1-2 and V is TRBV6-6; the D gene is possibly TRBD1 (5 bases). Trimming shortened V by 7 bases and J by 8 bases, and 14 bases separated the two germline ends. Germline V gives CDR1 MNHNY, CDR2 SVGAGI (reference sequence). The CDR3 is 12 amino acids. Here the CDR3 DNA reads TGTGCCAGCAAAGACAGTCTAGAGGGCTACACCTTC. Amino acids: CASKDSLEGYTF.

This chain uses TRBV19 with TRBJ2-3; 7 bases are shared with TRBD2. Germline CDR1 LNHDA, CDR2 SQIVND (reference sequence). V lost 5 bases to trimming and J lost 7 bases; unmatched junction nucleotides: 12. The CDR3 runs to 15 residues. As DNA, the CDR3 is TGTGCCAGTAGTGTGGCGGGAGCGGTGGCGTATACGCAGTATTTT. Its translation: CASSVAGAVAYTQYF. Looking up the rest from reference TRBV19 and TRBJ2-3 gives the full variable domain: DGGITQSPKYLFRKEGQNVTLSCEQNLNHDAMYWYRQDPGQGLRLIYYSQIVNDFQKGDIAEGYSVSREKKESFPLTVTSAQKNPTAFYLCASSVAGAVAYTQYFGPGTRLTVL.

This clone was picked up a small number of times. This chain links TRBV5-4 with TRBJ2-7, with 7 bases fitting TRBD1. This CDR3 spans 14 amino acids. Per germline, CDR1 SGHNT and CDR2 YYREEE (reference sequence). J gave up 2 bases and V 0 bases, and 2 bases lay outside the gene matches. The CDR3 DNA is TGTGCCAGCAGCTTGGGACAGGGTCCCTACGAGCAGTACTTC. As protein: CASSLGQGPYEQYF. Full variable domain (missing parts from reference TRBV5-4 and TRBJ2-7): ETGVTQSPTHLIKTRGQQVTLRCSSQSGHNTVSWYQQALGQGPQFIFQYYREEENGRGNFPPRFSGLQFPNYSSELNVNALELDDSALYLCASSLGQGPYEQYFGPGTRLTVT.

This clone was detected only a few times. V gene TRBV6-1 combines with J gene TRBJ1-5; D is ambiguous. V gave up 8 bases and J gave up 4 bases, with 9 bases separating them. This CDR3 is 12 amino acids long. CDR1 is MNHNS and CDR2 is SASEGT in the germline V gene. The CDR3 is CASYEGNQPQHF. In DNA, the CDR3 is TGTGCCAGCTATGAGGGAAATCAGCCCCAGCATTTT.

The chain recombines TRBV7-8 with TRBJ1-5; D gene uncertain. V lost 2 bases, J lost 3 bases, and 11 bases lay in between. CDR1 and CDR2 (germline): SGHVS, FQNEAQ. This CDR3 has 15 amino acids. CDR3 sequence: CASSLYSNLNQPQHF. The CDR3 region has the DNA TGTGCCAGCAGCTTATACAGCAATCTCAATCAGCCCCAGCATTTT. Full variable domain (rest looked up from reference TRBV7-8 and TRBJ1-5): GAGVSQSPRYKVAKRGQDVALRCDPISGHVSLFWYQQALGQGPEFLTYFQNEAQLDKSGLPSDRFFAERPEGSVSTLKIQRTQQEDSAVYLCASSLYSNLNQPQHFGDGTRLSIL.

J is TRBJ2-7 and V is TRBV6-1; D may match TRBD1 or TRBD2 (5 bases each). Germline CDR1 reads MNHNS; CDR2 reads SASEGT. The length of the CDR3 is 13 residues. Deletions cut 6 bases from V and 2 bases from J, with 11 bases between. The CDR3 loop reads CASRGEQAYEQYF. Written as DNA, the CDR3 is TGTGCCAGCAGGGGGGAACAAGCCTACGAGCAGTACTTC.

The chain links TRBV7-3 to TRBJ2-3; possibly TRBD2 for D (5 bases). The CDR3 covers 14 residues. Germline CDR1 and CDR2: SGHTA and FQGTGA. V was pared by 1 base and J by 3 bases, with 8 bases between. The CDR3 loop reads CASSLRGSTDTQYF. DNA for the CDR3: TGTGCCAGCAGCTTAAGAGGGAGTACAGATACGCAGTATTTT. The variable domain in full, with the rest retrieved from reference TRBV7-3 and TRBJ2-3, is GAGVSQTPSNKVTEKGKYVELRCDPISGHTALYWYRQSLGQGPEFLIYFQGTGAADDSGLPNDRFFAVRPEGSVSTLKIQRTERGDSAVYLCASSLRGSTDTQYFGPGTRLTVL.

This rearrangement joins TRBV5-6 to TRBJ2-3; TRBD2 matches 8 bases. The CDR3 loop spans 15 amino acids. Germline values: CDR1 SGHDT, CDR2 YYEEEE. Trimming at V came to 0 bases and at J to 10 bases, leaving 10 bases not matched to a gene. CDR3 DNA: TGTGCCAGCAGCTTGGTGGGACTAGTAATGCAGCCGCAGTATTTT. Protein product: CASSLVGLVMQPQYF.

The chain employs TRBV11-3 and TRBJ2-1; D gene ambiguous. Per germline, CDR1 SGHNT and CDR2 YENEEA. With 5 bases removed from V and 4 bases from J, the gap between germline ends came to 9 bases. The CDR3 is made up of 13 amino acids. This CDR3 is CASSVLVYNEQFF. The CDR3 DNA is TGTGCCAGCAGCGTGCTAGTTTACAATGAGCAGTTCTTC. Using reference TRBV11-3 and TRBJ2-1 for the parts outside the CDR3, the full variable domain is EAGVVQSPRYKIIEKKQPVAFWCNPISGHNTLYWYLQNLGQGPELLIRYENEEAVDDSQLPKDRFSAERLKGVDSTLKIQPAELGDSAVYLCASSVLVYNEQFFGPGTRLTVL.

As for this clone: The sample carries other DNA sequences with the same CDR3. The V call is TRBV5-4, the J call TRBJ2-5; TRBD2 aligns across 9 bases. The CDR3 covers 14 residues. V lost 0 bases, J lost 4 bases, and 1 base stayed unmatched. Germline assignment: CDR1 SGHNT and CDR2 YYREEE (reference sequence). In nucleotides, the CDR3 is TGTGCCAGCAGCTTGGAACTAGCGGGAGAGACCCAGTACTTC. This sequence encodes CASSLELAGETQYF.

This sequence joins TRBV30 and TRBJ1-4; 7 nucleotides agree with TRBD1. J gave up 2 bases and V 4 bases, and 13 bases lay outside the gene matches. The CDR3 consists of 17 residues. The germline V gene has CDR1 GTSNPN and CDR2 SVGIG (reference sequence). The DNA for the CDR3 is TGTGCCTGGAATCAACGGGGAAGGGGGCTGACTAATGAAAAACTGTTTTTT. It is translated as CAWNQRGRGLTNEKLFF.

V usage is TRBV7-9 and J usage is TRBJ2-3; 7 bases line up with TRBD2. The V gene's germline CDR1 is SEHNR and CDR2 FQNEAQ (reference sequence). This CDR3 has 16 amino acids. The ends lost 4 bases at V and 0 bases at J; junction bases unmatched: 7. CDR3 residues: CASSSLGSGSTDTQYF. The CDR3 DNA follows: TGTGCCAGCAGCTCCCTGGGTAGCGGGAGCACAGATACGCAGTATTTT.

The chain employs TRBV11-1 and TRBJ1-1; D remains unclear. The CDR3 is made up of 15 amino acids. The germline V gene has CDR1 SGHAT and CDR2 FQDESV (reference sequence). Trimming took 3 bases from V and 0 from J, leaving 11 bases between them. DNA for the CDR3: TGTGCCAGCAGCTTTAGTGGCCCGATGAACACTGAAGCTTTCTTT. Translation gives CASSFSGPMNTEAFF.

This chain joins TRBV5-6 and TRBJ2-1, with 9 bases aligning to TRBD2. The CDR3 spans 16 residues. Losses at the gene ends were 1 base for V and 5 bases for J; bases not matched to a gene: 7. CDR1 is SGHDT and CDR2 is YYEEEE in the germline V gene. This chain's CDR3 is CASSLYSGSGNNEQFF. Written as DNA, the CDR3 is TGTGCCAGCAGCTTGTATAGCGGGAGTGGAAACAATGAGCAGTTCTTC.

This rearrangement joins TRBV28 to TRBJ2-7, with 8 bases lining up with TRBD2. V lost 5 bases to trimming and J lost 4 bases; unmatched junction nucleotides: 13. CDR3 length equals 16 residues. Germline-derived CDR1 and CDR2 are MDHEN and SYDVKM. The CDR3 spells CASSPGLGGGTYEQYF. The CDR3 region has the DNA TGTGCCAGCAGTCCCGGTCTGGGCGGGGGGACTTACGAGCAGTACTTC. The variable domain in full, completed from reference TRBV28 and TRBJ2-7, reads DVKVTQSSRYLVKRTGEKVFLECVQDMDHENMFWYRQDPGLGLRLIYFSYDVKMKEKGDIPEGYSVSREKKERFSLILESASTNQTSMYLCASSPGLGGGTYEQYFGPGTRLTVT.

The genes are TRBV6-1 and TRBJ1-6; no definite D call. Germline CDR1 is MNHNS and CDR2 is SASEGT. Trimming took off 3 bases at V and 7 bases at J, with 13 bases between the two ends. CDR3 length: 15 amino acids. DNA of the CDR3: TGTGCCAGCAGTGAGATGGCATATCTAAATTCACCCCTCCACTTT. Residues: CASSEMAYLNSPLHF.

The V gene is TRBV7-2, the J gene TRBJ2-5, with 7 bases that match TRBD1. The V gene end was trimmed by 5 bases and the J gene end by 3 bases; junction bases not matched to a gene: 6. Looked up from germline, CDR1 is SGHTA and CDR2 is FQGNSA. This CDR3 comprises 14 residues. DNA of the CDR3: TGTGCCAGCAGCGCTCCCGGGACAGAAGAGACCCAGTACTTC. It yields the protein CASSAPGTEETQYF.

The V call is TRBV19, the J call TRBJ2-2, with D hard to call. CDR3 length: 13 amino acids. Trimming removed 1 base from V and 7 bases from J, with 7 bases in between. Germline V gives CDR1 LNHDA, CDR2 SQIVND (reference sequence). The CDR3 nucleotides are TGTGCCAGTAGTATAGGCCAGAGCGGGGAGCTGTTTTTT. Protein: CASSIGQSGELFF.

The chain combines TRBV7-8 with TRBJ2-3; D is possibly TRBD2 (5 bases). This CDR3 comprises 13 residues. The germline V gene has CDR1 SGHVS and CDR2 FQNEAQ. Deletions cut 11 bases from V and 2 bases from J, with 14 bases between. The DNA for the CDR3 is TGTGCCGCCGCCCGGGGAACCACAGATACGCAGTATTTT. Protein product: CAAARGTTDTQYF.

The chain recombines TRBV19 with TRBJ2-3; D might be TRBD2 (6 bases). The length of the CDR3 is 16 residues. V lost 3 bases to trimming and J lost 2 bases, with 15 bases between them. Germline CDR1 is LNHDA and CDR2 is SQIVND (reference sequence). CDR3 nucleotide sequence: TGTGCCAGTAGTATTGGTATGGGGGGAACCACAGATACGCAGTATTTT. Its protein is CASSIGMGGTTDTQYF.